The clone carrying this T cell receptor beta chain has just one count. The data derive from a study of shared clonotypes between healthy human individuals. Repertoires were generated with immunoSEQ multiplex PCR, while TCRdb's copy carries only in-frame clones and drops some. The table lists about 1.5 million clones, around 98% of them singletons, with about 0.45% in the top ten. Germline V CDR1 and CDR2: SGHVS, FNYEAQ. V lost 6 bases to trimming and J lost 4 bases; unmatched junction nucleotides: 3. The CDR3 covers 13 residues. The gene calls are TRBV7-6 and TRBJ2-7; 10 bases agree with TRBD1. Specimen: naive CD4+ T cells sorted from blood. Subset specified: CD45RA+ positively selected. The TCR comes from a man in his thirties or forties in good health. CDR3 amino acids: CASRDRGSYEQYF. As DNA, the CDR3 is TGTGCCAGCAGGGACAGGGGGTCGTACGAGCAGTACTTC.